Following are 17 T cell receptor beta chains from one sample sequenced in a study of cytotoxic CD8 clonotypes in ibrutinib-treated CLL. Generated by immunoSEQ multiplex PCR, the TCRdb table keeps only in-frame clones and is missing some. This table holds approximately 280,000 clones, approximately 79% found once. Sample: PBMCs, taken at disease progression, from a patient treated with ibrutinib. The receptors were sampled from a human donor with chronic lymphocytic leukemia.

The chain employs TRBV29-1 and TRBJ2-7, with no clear D. CDR3 size: 15 residues. Germline assignment: CDR1 SQVTM and CDR2 ANQGSEA. The V end lost 0 bases, the J end lost 0 bases, and 12 bases lay between the germline ends. The CDR3 bases are TGCAGCGTTGAAGATTTAGGCGCGAGCTCCTACGAGCAGTACTTC. Amino acids: CSVEDLGASSYEQYF.

J is TRBJ2-1 and V is TRBV27; 7 nucleotides line up with TRBD2. Germline loops: CDR1 MNHEY, CDR2 SMNVEV (reference sequence). The V segment lost 0 bases and the J segment 3 bases; nucleotides outside the gene matches: 2. CDR3 size: 15 residues. The CDR3: CASSLSRGFYNEQFF. CDR3 coding DNA: TGTGCCAGCAGTTTATCGCGGGGGTTCTACAATGAGCAGTTCTTC.

The chain has TRBV5-6 and TRBJ2-5; D is uncertain. The CDR3 runs 13 residues. From germline, CDR1 is SGHDT and CDR2 YYEEEE. Trimming cost V 1 base and J 9 bases, with 13 bases left between them. CDR3 coding DNA: TGTGCCAGCAGCTTGCCTTCCGGGTCGGCCCAGTACTTC. This codes for CASSLPSGSAQYF.

The chain has TRBV7-2 and TRBJ1-2; tentative D call: TRBD1 (6 bases). Germline V CDR1 and CDR2: SGHTA, FQGNSA. The length of the CDR3 is 14 residues. Trimming shortened V by 8 bases and J by 8 bases, and 21 bases separated the two germline ends. The CDR3: CASWPQNRAQGYTF. The CDR3 nucleotides are TGTGCCAGCTGGCCACAAAACAGGGCTCAGGGCTACACCTTC.

This chain joins TRBV19 and TRBJ2-7; 10 bases align to TRBD2. Germline V lookup: CDR1 LNHDA, CDR2 SQIVND (reference sequence). Germline trimming cut 3 bases from V and 3 bases from J; bases unmatched to any gene: 14. This CDR3 has 18 amino acids. For the CDR3, the DNA is TGTGCCAGTAGTATTCGACCCGCCGGGACTAGCGCATACTACGAGCAGTACTTC. As protein: CASSIRPAGTSAYYEQYF.

The chain joins TRBV5-1 to TRBJ2-5; the match to TRBD1 covers 7 bases. Germline-derived CDR1 and CDR2 are SGHRS and YFSETQ. The V gene end was trimmed by 0 bases and the J gene end by 2 bases; junction bases not matched to a gene: 1. The CDR3 length is 14 residues. The CDR3 is CASSLGGQQETQYF. The DNA for the CDR3 is TGCGCCAGCAGCTTGGGGGGACAGCAAGAGACCCAGTACTTC.

The chain couples TRBV4-1 to TRBJ2-1; D gene unclear. V was clipped by 0 bases and J by 12 bases, with 18 bases between them. The CDR3 has 15 residues. Germline V CDR1 and CDR2: MGHRA, YSYEKL. CDR3 in DNA: TGCGCCAGCAGCCAAGAACCCGGCCTCCTGCTCGGGCAGTTCTTC. Translation: CASSQEPGLLLGQFF.

V and J are TRBV14 and TRBJ1-1; D is unclear. CDR3 length: 14 residues. V gave up 0 bases and J gave up 1 base, with 6 bases separating them. The V gene's germline CDR1 is SGHDN and CDR2 FVKESK. The CDR3 here is CASSQELQNTEAFF. The DNA for the CDR3 is TGTGCCAGCAGCCAAGAACTACAGAACACTGAAGCTTTCTTT.

The V call is TRBV5-6, the J call TRBJ2-2, with D uncertain. This CDR3 has 15 residues. Deletions cut 0 bases from V and 4 bases from J, with 10 bases between. Germline CDR1 SGHDT, CDR2 YYEEEE. CDR3 sequence (DNA): TGTGCCAGCAGCTTGGTCGGCAGGCCCACCGGGGAGCTGTTTTTT. Its protein product is CASSLVGRPTGELFF.

This clone was detected a few times. J is TRBJ2-1 and V is TRBV9; 9 nucleotides align to TRBD2. The CDR3 length is 15 residues. From germline, CDR1 is SGDLS and CDR2 YYNGEE. The J segment lost 9 bases and the V segment lost 3 bases, leaving 10 bases of the junction unmatched. The CDR3 protein is CASSDIPGTSIEQFF. CDR3 bases: TGTGCCAGCAGCGATATCCCGGGGACTAGCATTGAGCAGTTCTTC. Supplemented by reference TRBV9 and TRBJ2-1, the full variable domain reads DSGVTQTPKHLITATGQRVTLRCSPRSGDLSVYWYQQSLDQGLQFLIQYYNGEERAKGNILERFSAQQFPDLHSELNLSSLELGDSALYFCASSDIPGTSIEQFFGPGTRLTVL.

The chain links TRBV4-2 to TRBJ2-3, with 9 bases identical to TRBD2. Losses at the gene ends were 1 base for V and 1 base for J; bases not matched to a gene: 9. Germline CDR1 LGHNA, CDR2 YNFKEQ. This CDR3 comprises 18 residues. Here the CDR3 reads CASSQVSGERGGTDTQYF. The CDR3 region has the DNA TGTGCCAGCAGCCAAGTTTCAGGCGAGCGGGGGGGCACAGATACGCAGTATTTT.

The genes are TRBV11-3 and TRBJ2-7, with D tentatively TRBD1 or TRBD2 (6 bases each). The CDR3 has 14 residues. The V end was cut by 0 bases, the J end by 4 bases, with 10 bases between. Looked up from germline, CDR1 is SGHNT and CDR2 is YENEEA. The CDR3 region is CASSLDGGSYEQYF. CDR3 DNA: TGTGCCAGCAGCTTAGACGGGGGCAGTTACGAGCAGTACTTC. The full variable domain, completed using reference TRBV11-3 and TRBJ2-7, is EAGVVQSPRYKIIEKKQPVAFWCNPISGHNTLYWYLQNLGQGPELLIRYENEEAVDDSQLPKDRFSAERLKGVDSTLKIQPAELGDSAVYLCASSLDGGSYEQYFGPGTRLTVT.

V gene TRBV7-2 combines with J gene TRBJ2-1; D remains unclear. The CDR3 sequence is 15 residues long. The germline V gene encodes CDR1 SGHTA and CDR2 FQGNSA. V lost 3 bases, J lost 2 bases, and 11 bases lay in between. The CDR3 nucleotides read TGTGCCAGCAGCTTGGGGTTACGTCCCTACAATGAGCAGTTCTTC. Translation gives CASSLGLRPYNEQFF.

The J gene is TRBJ2-5, the V gene TRBV6-6; no clear D. The V end lost 3 bases, the J end lost 5 bases, and 7 bases lay between the germline ends. Germline loops: CDR1 MNHNY, CDR2 SVGAGI (reference sequence). The CDR3 has 12 amino acids. CDR3 protein: CASSYDLETQYF. The CDR3 DNA follows: TGTGCCAGCAGTTATGACTTGGAGACCCAGTACTTC.

A few counts support this clone. The chain employs TRBV4-1 and TRBJ1-6, with 7 bases that match TRBD1. The V gene's germline CDR1 is MGHRA and CDR2 YSYEKL. The junction had 4 bases not matched to a gene; V was cut back by 1 base and J by 7 bases. CDR3 length: 15 amino acids. The CDR3 nucleotides are TGCGCCAGCAGCCAAGGACAGGGTCTCAATTCACCCCTCCACTTT. Residues: CASSQGQGLNSPLHF.

This clone was counted ten times or more. J is TRBJ1-1 and V is TRBV7-9; tentatively, D is TRBD1 (5 bases). CDR1 is SEHNR, CDR2 FQNEAQ, per germline (reference sequence). V was clipped by 3 bases and J by 1 base, with 9 bases between them. This CDR3 is 14 amino acids long. CDR3 DNA sequence: TGTGCCAGCAGCTTGCGGGGGACGAACACTGAAGCTTTCTTT. As protein: CASSLRGTNTEAFF.

V and J are TRBV19 and TRBJ2-2; 8 nucleotides agree with TRBD1. The V gene end was trimmed by 9 bases and the J gene end by 4 bases; junction bases not matched to a gene: 7. Germline assignment: CDR1 LNHDA and CDR2 SQIVND (reference sequence). CDR3 length: 14 amino acids. In nucleotides, the CDR3 is TGTGCCAGCAGGGGGCTAGCTGGCACCGGGGAGCTGTTTTTT. It encodes CASRGLAGTGELFF.